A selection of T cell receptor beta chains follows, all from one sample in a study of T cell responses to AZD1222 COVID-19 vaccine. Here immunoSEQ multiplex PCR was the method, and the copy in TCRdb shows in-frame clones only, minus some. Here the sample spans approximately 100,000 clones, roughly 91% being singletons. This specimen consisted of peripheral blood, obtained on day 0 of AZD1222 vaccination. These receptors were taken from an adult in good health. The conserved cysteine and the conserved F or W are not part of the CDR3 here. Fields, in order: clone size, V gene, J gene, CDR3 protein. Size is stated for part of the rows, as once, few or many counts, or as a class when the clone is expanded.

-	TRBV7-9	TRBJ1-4	ASSLTATNEKLF
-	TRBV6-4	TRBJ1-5	ASSNEQGQPQH
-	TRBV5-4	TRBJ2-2	ASSSQGGTPGGELF
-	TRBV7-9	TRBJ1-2	ASNPRSGYGYT
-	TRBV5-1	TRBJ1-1	ASTTTGNTEAF
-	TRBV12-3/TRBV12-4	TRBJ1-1	ASSLHPNTEAF
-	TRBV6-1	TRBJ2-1	ASSEAEGAIDEQF
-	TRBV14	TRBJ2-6	ASSQVSGANVLT
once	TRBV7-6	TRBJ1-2	ASSPSPGGFVSYGYT
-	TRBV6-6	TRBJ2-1	ASTNSGGAYSEQF
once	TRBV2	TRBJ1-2	ASSTDRGVVGYT
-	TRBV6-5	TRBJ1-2	ASSPPGTGEPLHT
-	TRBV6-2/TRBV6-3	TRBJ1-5	ASSWSSNQPQH
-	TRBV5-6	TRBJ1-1	ASSWVSGGTEAF
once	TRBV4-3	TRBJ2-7	ASSPYRGAAGYEQY
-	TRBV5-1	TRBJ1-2	ASSLAGTGNYGYT
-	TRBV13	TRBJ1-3	ASSLNPQAANTIY
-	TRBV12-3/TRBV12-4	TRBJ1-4	APIVGEKLF
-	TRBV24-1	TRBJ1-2	ATRWTGLFYGYT
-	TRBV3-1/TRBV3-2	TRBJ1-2	ASSGTGNGYT
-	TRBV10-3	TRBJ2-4	AIPFAGGPSIQY
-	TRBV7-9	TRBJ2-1	ASSLGGSGGYYNEQF
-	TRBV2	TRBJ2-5	ASSEVSGGPWY
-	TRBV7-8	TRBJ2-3	ASSLAAGGQLDTQY